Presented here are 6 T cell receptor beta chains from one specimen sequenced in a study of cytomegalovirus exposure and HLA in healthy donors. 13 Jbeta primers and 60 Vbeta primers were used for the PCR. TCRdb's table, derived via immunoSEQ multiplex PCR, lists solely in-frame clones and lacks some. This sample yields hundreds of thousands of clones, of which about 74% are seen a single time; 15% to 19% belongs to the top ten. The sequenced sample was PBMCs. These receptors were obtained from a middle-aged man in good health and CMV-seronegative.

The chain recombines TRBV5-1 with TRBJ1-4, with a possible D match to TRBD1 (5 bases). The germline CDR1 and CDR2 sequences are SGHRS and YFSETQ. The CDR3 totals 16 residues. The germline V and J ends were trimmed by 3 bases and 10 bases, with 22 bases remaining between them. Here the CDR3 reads CASSSPSGGNWGKLFF. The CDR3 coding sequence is TGCGCCAGCAGCTCCCCGTCGGGGGGTAATTGGGGAAAACTGTTTTTT.

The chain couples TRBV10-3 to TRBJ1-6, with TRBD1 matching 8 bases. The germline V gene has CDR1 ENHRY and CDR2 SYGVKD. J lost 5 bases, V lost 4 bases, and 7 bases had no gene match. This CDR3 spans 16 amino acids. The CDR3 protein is CAISAGATGDNSPLHF. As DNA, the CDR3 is TGTGCCATCAGTGCTGGGGCGACAGGGGATAATTCACCCCTCCACTTT.

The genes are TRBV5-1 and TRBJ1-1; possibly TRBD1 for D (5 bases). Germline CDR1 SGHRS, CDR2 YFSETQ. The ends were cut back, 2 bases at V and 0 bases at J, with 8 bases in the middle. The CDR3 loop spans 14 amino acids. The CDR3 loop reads CASSFGTVNTEAFF. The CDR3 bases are TGCGCCAGCAGCTTTGGGACTGTGAACACTGAAGCTTTCTTT.

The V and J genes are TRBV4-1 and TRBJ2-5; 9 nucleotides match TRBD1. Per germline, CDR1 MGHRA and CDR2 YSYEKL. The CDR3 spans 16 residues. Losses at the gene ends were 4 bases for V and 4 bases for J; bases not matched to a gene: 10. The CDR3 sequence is CASSRDPLQGAETQYF. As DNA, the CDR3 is TGCGCCAGCAGCCGTGATCCTCTACAGGGGGCAGAGACCCAGTACTTC.

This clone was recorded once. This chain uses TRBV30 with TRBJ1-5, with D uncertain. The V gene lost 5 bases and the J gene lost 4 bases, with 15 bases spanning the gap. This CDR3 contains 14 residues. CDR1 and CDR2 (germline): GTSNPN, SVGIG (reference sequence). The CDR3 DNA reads TGTGCCTGGGCGGTTACCCTTGGAAATCAGCCCCAGCATTTT. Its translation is CAWAVTLGNQPQHF.

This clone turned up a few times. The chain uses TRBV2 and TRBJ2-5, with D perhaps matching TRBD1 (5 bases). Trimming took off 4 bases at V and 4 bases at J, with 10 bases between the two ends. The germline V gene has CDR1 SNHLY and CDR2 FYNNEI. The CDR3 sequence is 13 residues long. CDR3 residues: CASSVGQGETQYF. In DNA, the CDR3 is TGTGCCAGCAGTGTAGGGCAGGGAGAGACCCAGTACTTC.